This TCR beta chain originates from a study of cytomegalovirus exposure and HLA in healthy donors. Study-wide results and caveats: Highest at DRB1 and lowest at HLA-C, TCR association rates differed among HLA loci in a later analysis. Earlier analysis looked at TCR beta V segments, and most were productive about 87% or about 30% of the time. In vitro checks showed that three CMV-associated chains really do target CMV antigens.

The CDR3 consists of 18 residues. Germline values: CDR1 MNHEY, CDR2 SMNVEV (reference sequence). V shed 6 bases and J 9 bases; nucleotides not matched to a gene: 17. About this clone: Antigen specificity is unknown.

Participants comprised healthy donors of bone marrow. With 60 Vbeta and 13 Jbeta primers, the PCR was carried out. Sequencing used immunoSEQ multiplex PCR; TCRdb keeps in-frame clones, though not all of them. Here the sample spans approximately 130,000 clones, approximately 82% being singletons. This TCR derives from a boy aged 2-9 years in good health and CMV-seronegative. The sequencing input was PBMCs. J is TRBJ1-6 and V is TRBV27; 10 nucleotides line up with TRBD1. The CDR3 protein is CASRVDRGRAIGTSPLHF. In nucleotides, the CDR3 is TGTGCCAGCAGGGTTGACAGGGGGCGCGCGATAGGGACTTCACCCCTCCACTTT.